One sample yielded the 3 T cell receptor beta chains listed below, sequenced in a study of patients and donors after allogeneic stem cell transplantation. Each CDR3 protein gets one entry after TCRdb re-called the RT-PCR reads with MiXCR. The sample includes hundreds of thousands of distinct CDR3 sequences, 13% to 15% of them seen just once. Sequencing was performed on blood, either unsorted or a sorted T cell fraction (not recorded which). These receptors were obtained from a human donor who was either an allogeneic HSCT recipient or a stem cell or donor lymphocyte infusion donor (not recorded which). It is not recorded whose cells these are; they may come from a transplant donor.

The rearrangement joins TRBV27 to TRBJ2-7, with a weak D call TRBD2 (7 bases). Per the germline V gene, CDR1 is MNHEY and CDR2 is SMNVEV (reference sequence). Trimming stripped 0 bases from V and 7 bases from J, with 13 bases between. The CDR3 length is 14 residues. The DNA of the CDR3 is TGTGCCAGCAGTTTATCGGGGGGGCCGGGGGAGCAGTACTTC. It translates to CASSLSGGPGEQYF.

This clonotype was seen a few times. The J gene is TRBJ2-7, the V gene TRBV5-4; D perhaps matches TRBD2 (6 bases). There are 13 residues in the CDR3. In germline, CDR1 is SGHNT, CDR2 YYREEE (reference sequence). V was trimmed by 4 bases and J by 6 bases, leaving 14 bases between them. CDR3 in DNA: TGTGCCAGCAGCATATCGGGGACTGGCGAGCAGTACTTC. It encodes CASSISGTGEQYF.

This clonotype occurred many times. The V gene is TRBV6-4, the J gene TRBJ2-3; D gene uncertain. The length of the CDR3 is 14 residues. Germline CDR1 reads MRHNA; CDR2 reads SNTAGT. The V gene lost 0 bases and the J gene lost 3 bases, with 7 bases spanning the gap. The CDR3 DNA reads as TGTGCCAGCAGTGACTCCCCCGGGACAGATACGCAGTATTTT. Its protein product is CASSDSPGTDTQYF.